This T cell receptor (beta chain) was sequenced in a study of cytomegalovirus exposure and HLA in healthy donors. Study-wide findings and caveats: HLA allele associations emerged for some 16,000 TCR beta sequences in a later analysis, at 0.05 false discovery rate. The study put 150 to 200 TCR beta chains on its list as cytomegalovirus-associated. Further analysis was carried out later, and it showed several of the most significant clusters appearing linked to common viral pathogens.

Points on this clone: Its target is not known.

CDR1 and CDR2 (germline): MNHEY, SVGAGI. Trimming took 6 bases from V and 0 from J; bases not matched to a gene: 7. The CDR3 has 15 amino acids. Primers for the PCR totalled 60 Vbeta and 13 Jbeta. This table comes from immunoSEQ multiplex PCR, and its TCRdb copy is limited to in-frame clones, with some not included. The repertoire holds approximately 250,000 clones, about 88% seen once, with about 0.22% in the top ten. Each of the donors was a healthy bone marrow donor. Sequenced: PBMCs. The chain joins TRBV6-5 to TRBJ2-5; TRBD1 agrees at 7 bases. The receptor's source is a girl aged 2-10 years in good health and CMV-seronegative. In nucleotides, the CDR3 is TGTGCCAGCAGGGGGACAGAGGGGTACCAAGAGACCCAGTACTTC. The encoded protein is CASRGTEGYQETQYF.